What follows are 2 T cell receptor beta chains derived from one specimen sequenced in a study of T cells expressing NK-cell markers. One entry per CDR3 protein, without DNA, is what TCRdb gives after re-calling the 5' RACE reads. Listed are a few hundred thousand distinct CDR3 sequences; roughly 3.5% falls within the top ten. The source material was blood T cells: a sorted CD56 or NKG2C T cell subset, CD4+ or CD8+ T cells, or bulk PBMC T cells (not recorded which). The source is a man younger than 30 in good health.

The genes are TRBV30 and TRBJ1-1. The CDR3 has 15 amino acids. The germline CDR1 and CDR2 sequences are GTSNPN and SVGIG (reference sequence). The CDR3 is CAWRIRGGWNTEAFF.

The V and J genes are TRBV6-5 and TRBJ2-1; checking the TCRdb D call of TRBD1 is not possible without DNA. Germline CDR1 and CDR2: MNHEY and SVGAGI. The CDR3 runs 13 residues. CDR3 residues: CASSSRRGNEQFF.